The 12 T cell receptor beta chains below come from one sample, sequenced in a study of blood T cell repertoires in COVID-19. The table came from immunoSEQ multiplex PCR; TCRdb's copy has only in-frame clones and leaves some out. The sample comprises around 23,000 clones, around 89% of which are singletons, and approximately 17% rests with the top ten. The sample comprised peripheral blood. The origin of the receptors is a man aged 65-85 years with active COVID-19.

The rearrangement joins TRBV18 to TRBJ2-1; D perhaps matches TRBD2 (5 bases). Per germline, CDR1 KGHSH and CDR2 LQKENI. Trimming stripped 6 bases from V and 7 bases from J, with 13 bases between. CDR3 size: 13 residues. CDR3 bases: TGTGCCAGCTCCCCCGGACTGGGAAATGAGCAGTTCTTC. It specifies CASSPGLGNEQFF.

The chain links TRBV4-1 to TRBJ1-6; 7 bases line up with TRBD1. The V and J ends lost 2 bases and 5 bases, in that order; junction bases with no gene match: 9. CDR3 length equals 17 residues. From germline, CDR1 is MGHRA and CDR2 YSYEKL. CDR3 DNA: TGCGCCAGCAGCCAATTCGGGACAGAGGTTAATAATTCACCCCTCCACTTT. Translated, it gives CASSQFGTEVNNSPLHF.

This clone was detected a few times. This chain links TRBV7-8 with TRBJ1-5; D is undetermined. This CDR3 has 14 amino acids. From germline, CDR1 is SGHVS and CDR2 FQNEAQ. The V end was cut by 3 bases, the J end by 3 bases, with 9 bases between. CDR3 sequence (DNA): TGTGCCAGCAGCTTTGAGATCCTCAATCAGCCCCAGCATTTT. This sequence encodes CASSFEILNQPQHF.

This clone was seen a handful of times. The V gene is TRBV3-1 (or the pseudogene TRBV3-2), the J gene TRBJ2-5; 9 nucleotides match TRBD2. There are 16 residues in the CDR3. CDR1 is LGHDT and CDR2 is YNNKEL in the germline V gene (reference sequence). Unmatched junction bases numbered 5, after V lost 1 base and J lost 2 bases. The CDR3 loop reads CASSQGWRGGQETQYF. CDR3 coding DNA: TGTGCCAGCAGCCAAGGGTGGCGGGGGGGACAAGAGACCCAGTACTTC.

The V gene is TRBV11-1, the J gene TRBJ1-2; D may be TRBD1 (5 bases). V lost 2 bases and J lost 2, with 9 bases in between. The CDR3 spans 14 residues. Germline V gene sequence: CDR1 SGHAT, CDR2 FQDESV (reference sequence). CDR3 residues: CASSLTGPNYGYTF. DNA for the CDR3: TGTGCCAGCAGCTTAACAGGACCAAACTATGGCTACACCTTC. The variable domain in full, with the rest retrieved from reference TRBV11-1 and TRBJ1-2, is EAEVAQSPRYKITEKSQAVAFWCDPISGHATLYWYRQILGQGPELLVQFQDESVVDDSQLPKDRFSAERLKGVDSTLKIQPAELGDSAMYLCASSLTGPNYGYTFGSGTRLTVV.

This chain uses TRBV3-1 (or the pseudogene TRBV3-2) with TRBJ1-3; TRBD1 matches at 12 bases. V gave up 2 bases and J gave up 5 bases; unmatched junction bases: 1. Germline CDR1 is LGHDT and CDR2 is YNNKEL (reference sequence). CDR3 length: 15 residues. CDR3 DNA sequence: TGTGCCAGCAGCCAATGGGACAGGGGGCGAAACACCATATATTTT. Protein: CASSQWDRGRNTIYF.

The rearrangement joins TRBV7-6 to TRBJ2-7; 10 bases match TRBD2. The CDR3 is made up of 20 amino acids. From germline, CDR1 is SGHVS and CDR2 FNYEAQ. V shed 3 bases, J shed 3 bases, and the junction held 20 bases outside the gene matches. The chain's CDR3 is CASSFGHALTGTSEDYEQYF. The CDR3 DNA reads TGTGCCAGCAGCTTCGGACATGCACTGACCGGGACTAGCGAAGACTACGAGCAGTACTTC.

The genes are TRBV6-5 and TRBJ1-2; 8 positions agree with TRBD1. V dropped 5 bases and J dropped 4; count of bases not matched to a gene: 6. This CDR3 region has 14 residues. Germline assignment: CDR1 MNHEY and CDR2 SVGAGI. DNA of the CDR3: TGTGCCAGCAGTCCCGGGACAGGCCCCTATGGCTACACCTTC. Translating gives CASSPGTGPYGYTF.

The genes are TRBV24-1 and TRBJ2-7; the D is unclear. The germline V gene encodes CDR1 KGHDR and CDR2 SFDVKD. The CDR3 consists of 13 residues. Trimming took off 5 bases at V and 1 base at J, with 8 bases between the two ends. The CDR3 DNA sequence: TGTGCCACCAGTGTTGACTTGTCCTACGAGCAGTACTTC. It yields the protein CATSVDLSYEQYF.

The V and J genes are TRBV11-2 and TRBJ2-3; the match to TRBD2 covers 8 bases. This CDR3 contains 16 residues. The germline V gene has CDR1 SGHAT and CDR2 FQNNGV. V shed 4 bases, J shed 7 bases, and the junction held 13 bases outside the gene matches. The CDR3 sequence is CASSSGVAGHENTQYF. Here the CDR3 DNA reads TGTGCCAGCAGCTCAGGGGTAGCGGGGCACGAGAATACGCAGTATTTT.

This rearrangement joins TRBV21-1 to TRBJ2-7; the D call of TRBD1 is as the table states it, not checked on the DNA. TRBV21-1 is noted as a pseudogene. This CDR3 is built from 20 residues. This CDR3 reads CASSKFGHPAHPNDPYEQYF. In nucleotides, the CDR3 is TGTGCCAGCAGCAAGTTTGGACACCCCGCACACCCCAATGACCCTTACGAGCAGTACTTC.

The chain has TRBV9 and TRBJ2-6; D is perhaps TRBD1 (5 bases). The V and J ends lost 3 bases and 0 bases respectively, with 10 bases between them. The CDR3 runs to 16 residues. CDR1 is SGDLS, CDR2 YYNGEE, per germline. CDR3 nucleotide sequence: TGTGCCAGCAGCGCCCAGGGTGGCTCTGGGGCCAACGTCCTGACTTTC. It translates to CASSAQGGSGANVLTF.